These T cell receptor beta chains were read from a single sample in a study of T-cell reconstitution after alpha-beta-depleted transplantation in children. One entry per CDR3 protein results from TCRdb running MiXCR on the PCR reads. The table lists 200,000 to 300,000 distinct CDR3 sequences, roughly 24% of them singletons. This sample comprised PBMCs, obtained before TCRalphabeta/CD19-depleted stem cell transplant. All receptors derive from a girl aged 2 to 9 with Fanconi anemia, due to receive a stem cell transplant. CDR3s leave out the opening cysteine and the closing phenylalanine or tryptophan. The order of the fields is J gene, V gene, CDR3 protein.

j_gene: TRBJ1-5
v_gene: TRBV20-1
CDR3aa: CARDWARDRENQPQH

j_gene: TRBJ2-1
v_gene: TRBV12-3/TRBV12-4
CDR3aa: ASRGLATDVGQF

j_gene: TRBJ2-3
v_gene: TRBV11-2
CDR3aa: ASSERGAGPDTQY

j_gene: TRBJ2-1
v_gene: TRBV5-1
CDR3aa: ASSFRDRHPLANEQF

j_gene: TRBJ2-3
v_gene: TRBV6-5
CDR3aa: ASSYGIRTDTQY

j_gene: TRBJ2-2
v_gene: TRBV11-2
CDR3aa: ASSFRELTTGELF

j_gene: TRBJ2-7
v_gene: TRBV28
CDR3aa: ASSLETSGSYEQY

j_gene: TRBJ2-4
v_gene: TRBV9
CDR3aa: ASSVGIAKNIQY

j_gene: TRBJ1-2
v_gene: TRBV20-1
CDR3aa: SARDGQLGYT

j_gene: TRBJ2-1
v_gene: TRBV6-5
CDR3aa: ASSYGNEQF

j_gene: TRBJ2-1
v_gene: TRBV29-1
CDR3aa: SVRTGGSNNEQF

j_gene: TRBJ2-1
v_gene: TRBV20-1
CDR3aa: SAGTGGSYNEQF

j_gene: TRBJ2-1
v_gene: TRBV9
CDR3aa: ASSVAQGAYEQF

j_gene: TRBJ2-4
v_gene: TRBV29-1
CDR3aa: SVGQTNIQY

j_gene: TRBJ2-2
v_gene: TRBV6-4
CDR3aa: ASSRLGSTGELF